A single sample gave rise to the 8 T cell receptor beta chains below, sequenced in a study of identical twins. Using its own MiXCR run on the 5' RACE reads, TCRdb lists one record per CDR3 protein. The table records 500,000 to 700,000 distinct CDR3 sequences, 7% to 7.5% of them present only once. These sequences were also reported in another study, on yellow fever vaccine responses in identical twins.

The material sequenced was PBMCs. The source of these receptors is a woman in her late teens or twenties in good health.

This clonotype was seen at least ten times. This sequence joins TRBV6-5 and TRBJ2-3; unclear D gene. CDR3 length: 11 residues. V was pared by 7 bases and J by 1 base, with 3 bases between. Germline lookup yields CDR1 MNHEY and CDR2 SVGAGI. The CDR3 coding sequence is TGTGCCAGCATGGGCACAGATACGCAGTATTTT. Translated: CASMGTDTQYF.

This clonotype came up many times. Its ends do not fully match the called genes, so a read error is possible. The gene calls are TRBV5-1 and TRBJ2-1; 7 nucleotides line up with TRBD2. The germline gives CDR1 SGHRS, CDR2 YFSETQ. The CDR3 is 12 residues long. CDR3 in amino acids: CASSLEGRVMIF. The CDR3 DNA reads TGCGCCAGCAGCTTGGAGGGGAGGGTGATGATCTTC.

At least ten counts were recorded for this clonotype. The chain uses TRBV12-3 or TRBV12-4 and TRBJ1-6; a weak D match, TRBD1 (6 bases). The ends were cut back, 3 bases at V and 6 bases at J, with 12 bases in the middle. The CDR3 contains 15 residues. CDR3 in DNA: TGTGCCAGCAGTTTCTCGGGACACTCTAATTCACCCCTCCACTTT. Its translation is CASSFSGHSNSPLHF.

This chain uses TRBV2 with TRBJ2-7; D perhaps matches TRBD2 (6 bases). Between the trimmed V and J ends, which lost 6 bases and 6 bases, there was a span of 12 bases. This CDR3 is 12 amino acids long. Germline lookup yields CDR1 SNHLY and CDR2 FYNNEI. As DNA, the CDR3 is TGTGCCAGCAGAGCAGAGCGGGTCGAGCAGTACTTC. As protein: CASRAERVEQYF. Together with reference TRBV2 and TRBJ2-7, the CDR3 gives the full variable domain: EPEVTQTPSHQVTQMGQEVILRCVPISNHLYFYWYRQILGQKVEFLVSFYNNEISEKSEIFDDQFSVERPDGSNFTLKIRSTKLEDSAMYFCASRAERVEQYFGPGTRLTVT.

The chain couples TRBV2 to TRBJ1-1; D may be TRBD1 (5 bases). V lost 0 bases to trimming and J lost 0 bases, with 8 bases between them. The CDR3 sequence is 15 residues long. Germline V gene data show CDR1 as SNHLY and CDR2 as FYNNEI. The CDR3 DNA is TGTGCCAGCAGTGAAGCGGGACTAATGAACACTGAAGCTTTCTTT. Residues: CASSEAGLMNTEAFF.

This clonotype was counted many times. The chain carries TRBV7-9 and TRBJ2-5; D remains ambiguous. Germline CDR1 and CDR2: SEHNR and FQNEAQ (reference sequence). Trimming shortened V by 1 base and J by 5 bases, and 8 bases separated the two germline ends. The CDR3 contains 13 residues. CDR3 DNA: TGTGCCAGCAGCTTAGATCTGGGGGAGACCCAGTACTTC. As protein: CASSLDLGETQYF.

The chain has TRBV20-1 and TRBJ1-2; no reliable D call. The V end lost 1 base, the J end lost 6 bases, and 24 bases lay between the germline ends. Germline CDR1 reads DFQATT; CDR2 reads SNEGSKA (reference sequence). The CDR3 length is 17 residues. Here the CDR3 DNA reads TGCAGTGCTAGAGTTTGGTCAGCACAGCTACCCTCTGATGGCTACACCTTC. Protein sequence: CSARVWSAQLPSDGYTF.

The J gene is TRBJ2-2, the V gene TRBV7-3, with D hard to call. The CDR3 runs to 13 residues. The germline CDR1 and CDR2 sequences are SGHTA and FQGTGA. V was pared by 5 bases and J by 6 bases, with 10 bases between. The CDR3 reads CASSPKNSGELFF. The DNA for the CDR3 is TGTGCCAGCAGCCCTAAGAATTCCGGGGAGCTGTTTTTT.